This TCR beta chain was captured in a study of identical twins. Study-wide results and caveats: It was possible that invariant MAIT and iNKT cells partly confounded the zero-insertion analyses. Models came in too low on out-of-frame TCR alpha sharing in monozygotic twins.

The CDR3 has 14 amino acids. V lost 4 bases, J lost 4 bases, and 4 bases stayed unmatched. CDR1 KGHDR and CDR2 SFDVKD come from the germline V gene. Each CDR3 protein gets one entry after TCRdb re-called the 5' RACE reads with MiXCR. The sample contains approximately 490,000 distinct CDR3 sequences, 20% to 25% of which appear only once. Only a few counts were recorded for this clonotype. The antigen remains undetermined. These data were also reused for a study on yellow fever vaccine responses in identical twins.

Sequencing was carried out using CD4+ T cells sorted from blood. The J gene is TRBJ2-3, the V gene TRBV24-1, with 7 bases matching TRBD2. This TCR was recovered from a woman aged 18 to 35 in good health. The CDR3 region is CATSDRTSSDTQYF. In DNA, the CDR3 is TGTGCCACCAGTGACCGGACTAGTTCAGATACGCAGTATTTT.